What follows describes a single TCR beta chain. Antigen specificity is unknown. The study ran its PCR with 60 Vbeta and 13 Jbeta primers. Generated by immunoSEQ multiplex PCR, the TCRdb table keeps only in-frame clones and is missing some. This listing includes around 130,000 clones. This sample was included in a study of cytomegalovirus exposure and HLA in healthy donors. Study-wide findings and caveats: When a later analysis compared HLA-associated TCR beta chains with equally common others, the HLA-associated chains turned out to be more clonally expanded and to have lower generation probabilities. In a later analysis, more than 15,000 TCR beta sequences were associated with HLA alleles at 0.05 false discovery rate. In an earlier analysis, productive rearrangement rates for most beta V segments clustered near 87% or 30%. Accurate predictions that matched the HLA-A and HLA-B alleles of most subjects were reportedly made from TCR beta sequences.

Germline values: CDR1 SGHRS, CDR2 YFSETQ. There are 17 residues in the CDR3. V shed 4 bases, J shed 4 bases, and the junction held 15 bases outside the gene matches. J is TRBJ1-1 and V is TRBV5-1, with TRBD1 matching 8 bases. The origin of this receptor is a woman aged 55-69 years in good health and CMV-seronegative. The sequenced material came from PBMCs. The CDR3 loop reads CASSPGQVRVVGTEAFF. In DNA form, the CDR3 reads TGCGCCAGCAGCCCGGGACAGGTACGGGTTGTAGGCACTGAAGCTTTCTTT.